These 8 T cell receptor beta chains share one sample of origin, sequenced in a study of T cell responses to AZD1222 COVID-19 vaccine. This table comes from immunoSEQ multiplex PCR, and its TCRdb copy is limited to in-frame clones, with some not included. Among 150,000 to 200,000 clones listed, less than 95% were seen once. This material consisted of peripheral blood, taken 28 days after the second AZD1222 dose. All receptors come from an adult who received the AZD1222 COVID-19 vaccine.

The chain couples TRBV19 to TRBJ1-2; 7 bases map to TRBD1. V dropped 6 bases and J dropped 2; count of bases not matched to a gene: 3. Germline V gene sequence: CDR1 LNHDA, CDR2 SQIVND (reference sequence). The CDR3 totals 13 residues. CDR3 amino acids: CASRLGQNYGYTF. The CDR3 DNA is TGTGCCAGTAGGCTGGGACAGAACTATGGCTACACCTTC.

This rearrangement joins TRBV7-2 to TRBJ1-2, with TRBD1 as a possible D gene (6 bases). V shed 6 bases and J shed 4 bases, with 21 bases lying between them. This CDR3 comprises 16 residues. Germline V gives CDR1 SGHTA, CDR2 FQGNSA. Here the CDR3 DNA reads TGTGCCAGCAGATCAGGACAGCCCGGAGGAGGCTATGGCTACACCTTC. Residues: CASRSGQPGGGYGYTF.

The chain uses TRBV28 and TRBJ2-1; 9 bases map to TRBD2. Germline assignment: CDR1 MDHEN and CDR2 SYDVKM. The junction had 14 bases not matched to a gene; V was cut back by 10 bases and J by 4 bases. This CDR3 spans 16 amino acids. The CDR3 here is CATGRQLAGGYNEQFF. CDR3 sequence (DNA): TGTGCCACCGGCCGGCAACTAGCGGGTGGATACAATGAGCAGTTCTTC.

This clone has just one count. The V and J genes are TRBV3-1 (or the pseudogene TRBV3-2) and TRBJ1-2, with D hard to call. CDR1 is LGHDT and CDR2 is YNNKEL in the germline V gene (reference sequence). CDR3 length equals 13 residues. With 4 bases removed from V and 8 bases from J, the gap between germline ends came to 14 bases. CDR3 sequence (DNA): TGTGCCAGCAGCCTAGACGGCGGCGGGGGCTACACCTTC. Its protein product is CASSLDGGGGYTF.

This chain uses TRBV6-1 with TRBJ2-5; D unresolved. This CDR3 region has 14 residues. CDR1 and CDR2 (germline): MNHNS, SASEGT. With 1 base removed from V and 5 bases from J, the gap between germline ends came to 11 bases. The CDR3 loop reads CASSEGTGRETQYF. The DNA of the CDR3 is TGTGCCAGCAGTGAAGGGACGGGCAGGGAGACCCAGTACTTC.

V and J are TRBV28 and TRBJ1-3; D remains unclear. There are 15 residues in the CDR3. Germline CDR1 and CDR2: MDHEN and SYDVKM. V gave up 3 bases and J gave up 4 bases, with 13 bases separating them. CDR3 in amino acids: CASSFGQRPGNTIYF. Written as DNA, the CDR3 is TGTGCCAGCAGTTTCGGGCAGAGGCCCGGAAACACCATATATTTT.

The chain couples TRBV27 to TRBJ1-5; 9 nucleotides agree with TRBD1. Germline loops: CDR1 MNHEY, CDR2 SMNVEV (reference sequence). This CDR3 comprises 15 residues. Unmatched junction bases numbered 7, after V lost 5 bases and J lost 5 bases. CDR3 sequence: CASSRVGQGDQPQHF. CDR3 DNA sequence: TGTGCCAGCAGTAGGGTGGGACAGGGCGATCAGCCCCAGCATTTT.

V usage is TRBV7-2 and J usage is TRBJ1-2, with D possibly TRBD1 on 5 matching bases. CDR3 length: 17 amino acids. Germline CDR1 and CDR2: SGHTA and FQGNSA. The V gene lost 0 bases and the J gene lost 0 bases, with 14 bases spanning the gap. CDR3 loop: CASSLAGGGITNYGYTF. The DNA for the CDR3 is TGTGCCAGCAGCTTAGCGGGGGGGGGAATTACTAACTATGGCTACACCTTC.